Presented here are 8 T cell receptor beta chains from one specimen sequenced in a study of blood T cell repertoires in COVID-19. Profiling relied on immunoSEQ multiplex PCR, and the TCRdb table lists in-frame clones only, not all of them. Of some 390,000 clones in the sample, around 86% were seen once. Sequencing was performed on peripheral blood. All receptors derive from a human donor in a cohort sampled during active COVID-19.

As to this clone: The sample carries other DNA sequences with the same CDR3. The rearrangement uses TRBV6-5 and TRBJ1-1; 9 nucleotides align to TRBD1. The J segment lost 3 bases and the V segment lost 11 bases, leaving 7 bases of the junction unmatched. Looked up from germline, CDR1 is MNHEY and CDR2 is SVGAGI. The CDR3 runs to 13 residues. The CDR3 region is CASRGQGYTEAFF. The CDR3 DNA reads TGTGCCTCACGGGGACAGGGTTACACTGAAGCTTTCTTT.

This sequence joins TRBV6-1 and TRBJ1-3; D uncertain. Germline V CDR1 and CDR2: MNHNS, SASEGT. V was pared by 1 base and J by 0 bases, with 7 bases between. This CDR3 is 15 amino acids long. CDR3 nucleotides: TGTGCCAGCAGTGAAGTCAGTATCTCTGGAAACACCATATATTTT. This translates into CASSEVSISGNTIYF.

The chain has TRBV3-1 (or the pseudogene TRBV3-2) and TRBJ2-5, with 11 positions matching TRBD2. The V and J ends lost 11 bases and 1 base, in that order; junction bases with no gene match: 12. The CDR3 loop spans 16 amino acids. Germline CDR1 LGHDT, CDR2 YNNKEL (reference sequence). The CDR3 region is CAVQYGTSGFQETQYF. In DNA form, the CDR3 reads TGTGCCGTGCAGTACGGGACTAGCGGATTCCAAGAGACCCAGTACTTC.

The chain carries TRBV12-3 or TRBV12-4 and TRBJ1-2, with 10 nucleotides matching TRBD1. This CDR3 has 13 amino acids. The ends lost 6 bases at V and 3 bases at J; junction bases unmatched: 1. Here the CDR3 DNA reads TGTGCCAGCAGCGGGACAGGGGACTATGGCTACACCTTC. This gives the protein CASSGTGDYGYTF.

This clone was counted a few times. The chain is built from TRBV7-9 and TRBJ1-4; possibly TRBD1 for D (6 bases). The CDR3 is 12 amino acids. Germline CDR1 is SEHNR and CDR2 is FQNEAQ (reference sequence). Trimming removed 5 bases at V and 10 bases at J, with 11 bases between. The CDR3 spells CASSHDRRKLFF. CDR3 DNA: TGTGCCAGCAGCCACGACAGGCGAAAACTGTTTTTT.

The chain joins TRBV19 to TRBJ2-3, with D unclear. V was trimmed by 3 bases and J by 5 bases, leaving 3 bases between them. This CDR3 region has 11 residues. Germline loops: CDR1 LNHDA, CDR2 SQIVND (reference sequence). The DNA of the CDR3 is TGTGCCAGTAGTATCCAAGATACGCAGTATTTT. It yields the protein CASSIQDTQYF.

V usage is TRBV18 and J usage is TRBJ1-4; 10 bases map to TRBD1. This CDR3 spans 14 amino acids. The V gene's germline CDR1 is KGHSH and CDR2 LQKENI. Trimming at V came to 2 bases and at J to 6 bases, leaving 0 bases not matched to a gene. In nucleotides, the CDR3 is TGTGCCAGCTCACCAGGGACAGGGGATGAAAAACTGTTTTTT. It is translated as CASSPGTGDEKLFF.

CDR3 coding DNA: TGTGCCAGCAGTTTTTCGGGACGGGGGGGCTACACCTTC. Residues: CASSFSGRGGYTF. The rearrangement links TRBV27 to TRBJ1-2; D might be TRBD1 (5 bases). The CDR3 runs to 13 residues. Trimming removed 3 bases from V and 8 bases from J, with 13 bases in between. Germline CDR1 MNHEY, CDR2 SMNVEV (reference sequence).